The 11 T cell receptor beta chains presented below share a single source sample, sequenced in a study of T cell repertoires in cytomegalovirus infection. Their antigens are not known. Each CDR3 protein is one row after TCRdb ran MiXCR on the reads. Found here are some 900,000 distinct CDR3 sequences, 30% to 35% of them singletons; the top ten hold about an eighth. The sample was cultured CD8+ T cells from PBMCs, taken from culture after CMV antigen stimulation. The source of these receptors is a human donor in good health (CMV status not recorded). Some clones in this sample may be carry-over from other donors' samples.

V is TRBV7-6 and J is TRBJ2-1, with 7 bases fitting TRBD2. The V and J ends lost 6 bases and 5 bases, in that order; junction bases with no gene match: 7. The CDR3 consists of 14 residues. The germline V gene encodes CDR1 SGHVS and CDR2 FNYEAQ. The DNA of the CDR3 is TGTGCCAGCAGGTTGGCTAGCGGTAACAATGAGCAGTTCTTC. Translating it yields CASRLASGNNEQFF.

The chain combines TRBV7-6 with TRBJ1-1; 7 nucleotides agree with TRBD1. The CDR3 spans 15 residues. The germline CDR1 and CDR2 sequences are SGHVS and FNYEAQ. With 5 bases clipped from V and 0 bases from J, the junction kept 6 bases outside the gene matches. The CDR3 loop is CASSTRGGMNTEAFF. For the CDR3, the DNA is TGTGCCAGCAGCACCAGGGGGGGGATGAACACTGAAGCTTTCTTT.

This chain connects TRBV28 to TRBJ1-3; weak D call: TRBD1 (5 bases). Germline V gene data show CDR1 as MDHEN and CDR2 as SYDVKM. This CDR3 comprises 14 residues. Trimming took off 6 bases at V and 7 bases at J, with 16 bases between the two ends. CDR3 DNA: TGTGCCAGCAGCTTGGACACCTTGGGGAACACCATATATTTT. Amino acids: CASSLDTLGNTIYF. Full variable domain (outside the CDR3, taken from reference TRBV28 and TRBJ1-3): DVKVTQSSRYLVKRTGEKVFLECVQDMDHENMFWYRQDPGLGLRLIYFSYDVKMKEKGDIPEGYSVSREKKERFSLILESASTNQTSMYLCASSLDTLGNTIYFGEGSWLTVV.

As concerns this clonotype: A much larger clone lies one base from this, so it may be a read error. The chain uses TRBV7-8 and TRBJ2-7, with D possibly matching TRBD1 (6 bases). The CDR3 is made up of 14 amino acids. In germline, CDR1 is SGHVS, CDR2 FQNEAQ. The CDR3 DNA reads TGTGCCAGCAGCCCGGAAGGGGGATCCTGCGAGCAGTACTTC. Encoded protein: CASSPEGGSCEQYF.

This clonotype was seen a few times. This chain connects TRBV5-5 to TRBJ2-7; TRBD1 is a possible D gene (6 bases). There are 17 residues in the CDR3. V was cut by 0 bases and J by 5 bases, with 21 bases left in between. Germline loops: CDR1 SGHKS, CDR2 YYEKEE (reference sequence). The CDR3 reads CASSLGWDTGIMDEQYF. CDR3 bases: TGTGCCAGCAGCTTGGGTTGGGACACCGGGATAATGGACGAGCAGTACTTC.

The chain joins TRBV6-1 to TRBJ2-7; 7 bases match TRBD1. V lost 5 bases, J lost 6 bases, and 16 bases stayed unmatched. CDR1 and CDR2 from the germline V gene are MNHNS and SASEGT. The CDR3 length is 16 residues. The CDR3 DNA reads as TGTGCCAGCAGTCCCGGGACAGCCCTCAAAGGTCGCGAGCAGTACTTC. This translates into CASSPGTALKGREQYF.

This clonotype was recorded a few times. This sequence joins TRBV7-6 and TRBJ2-1; 9 nucleotides line up with TRBD1. The CDR3 totals 17 residues. With V trimmed by 5 bases and J by 1 base, 9 bases remained unmatched. CDR1 is SGHVS, CDR2 FNYEAQ, per germline. The CDR3 DNA is TGTGCCAGCAGCAGTGGGTGGACAGGGGTTTCCTACAATGAGCAGTTCTTC. Encoded protein: CASSSGWTGVSYNEQFF. Using reference TRBV7-6 and TRBJ2-1 for the parts outside the CDR3, the full variable domain is GAGVSQSPRYKVTKRGQDVALRCDPISGHVSLYWYRQALGQGPEFLTYFNYEAQQDKSGLPNDRFSAERPEGSISTLTIQRTEQRDSAMYRCASSSGWTGVSYNEQFFGPGTRLTVL.

This clonotype was counted at least ten times. The chain recombines TRBV7-2 with TRBJ2-3; TRBD2 aligns across 10 bases. The CDR3 has 14 residues. Germline V gene lookup returns CDR1 SGHTA and CDR2 FQGNSA. Trimming took 7 bases from V and 1 from J; bases not matched to a gene: 2. CDR3 nucleotide sequence: TGTGCCAGCAATCTAGCGGGGGGCACAGATACGCAGTATTTT. Its translation is CASNLAGGTDTQYF. The full variable domain, in which reference TRBV7-2 and TRBJ2-3 provide the parts outside the CDR3, is GAGVSQSPSNKVTEKGKDVELRCDPISGHTALYWYRQSLGQGLEFLIYFQGNSAPDKSGLPSDRFSAERTGGSVSTLTIQRTQQEDSAVYLCASNLAGGTDTQYFGPGTRLTVL.

This clonotype came up a few times. The chain recombines TRBV7-9 with TRBJ1-2, with unresolved D. Germline V CDR1 and CDR2: SEHNR, FQNEAQ (reference sequence). V lost 1 base to trimming and J lost 6 bases, with 15 bases between them. CDR3 length: 15 residues. DNA of the CDR3: TGTGCCAGCAGCTTAGATCCCGTACCCTGGAATGGCTACACCTTC. Protein sequence: CASSLDPVPWNGYTF. Full variable domain (rest looked up from reference TRBV7-9 and TRBJ1-2): DTGVSQNPRHKITKRGQNVTFRCDPISEHNRLYWYRQTLGQGPEFLTYFQNEAQLEKSRLLSDRFSAERPKGSFSTLEIQRTEQGDSAMYLCASSLDPVPWNGYTFGSGTRLTVV.

This chain links TRBV6-6 with TRBJ1-1, with D hard to call. The CDR3 is 14 residues long. Trimming pared 7 bases from V and 5 bases from J, leaving 17 bases between. Looked up from germline, CDR1 is MNHNY and CDR2 is SVGAGI (reference sequence). CDR3 sequence reads: CASTTLGSRTEAFF. DNA of the CDR3: TGTGCCAGCACCACCCTCGGGAGCCGTACTGAAGCTTTCTTT.

In regard to this clonotype: The junction differs from germline at one of its ends, possibly a read error. V gene TRBV7-8 combines with J gene TRBJ2-5; 12 positions match TRBD2. From germline, CDR1 is SGHVS and CDR2 FQNEAQ. CDR3 length equals 18 residues. CDR3 loop: CVSSLAWLAGGVQETQYF. CDR3 in DNA: TGTGTCAGCAGCTTAGCGTGGCTAGCGGGGGGGGTACAAGAGACCCAGTACTTC.